The source of this T cell receptor beta chain is a study of T cell responses to AZD1222 COVID-19 vaccine. Turning to the study itself: Second-dose schedules of about 4 or about 12 weeks were combined.

Germline V gene data show CDR1 as SGHRS and CDR2 as YFSETQ. The CDR3 has 16 amino acids. The V end was cut by 0 bases, the J end by 4 bases, with 13 bases between. This clone was seen once. Its specificity is not known. Study-wide points: White British donors predominated, females outnumbered males, and clonal diversity was possibly underestimated. Every sample of the repertoires postdated the peak T cell response. Compared with day 0, the breadth and depth of the Spike-specific TCR repertoire rose significantly after two doses of AZD1222.

Generated by immunoSEQ multiplex PCR, the TCRdb table keeps only in-frame clones and is missing some. This sample has approximately 140,000 clones; 90% to 95% occur once, and the top ten carry about 1.5%. Sequenced material: peripheral blood, taken on day 0 of AZD1222 vaccination. The sequence derives from an adult in good health. The rearrangement uses TRBV5-1 and TRBJ1-4; D call uncertain. For the CDR3, the DNA is TGCGCCAGCAGCTTGGGTGGTCAGAGTAATAATGAAAAACTGTTTTTT. This encodes CASSLGGQSNNEKLFF.